The following is a TCR beta chain sequence with its context. Its antigen is undetermined. These data originate in a study of cytomegalovirus exposure and HLA in healthy donors. Study findings and constraints: As a later analysis showed, several of the most significant clusters appeared to be linked to common viral pathogens. The classifier reportedly diagnosed cytomegalovirus status with high specificity and sensitivity. Sequencing depth roughly uniform across donors was assumed in presence/absence analyses. On later analysis, the bulk of CMV-associated TCR beta chains appeared to be HLA-restricted.

J gave up 7 bases and V 5 bases, and 7 bases lay outside the gene matches. CDR3 length: 14 amino acids. Germline CDR1 reads MNHNS; CDR2 reads SASEGT. The PCR had 60 Vbeta and 13 Jbeta primers. Only in-frame clones appear in the TCRdb table, and some are missing; sequencing was by immunoSEQ multiplex PCR. The repertoire holds approximately 140,000 clones, with about three quarters as singletons. This chain joins TRBV6-1 and TRBJ2-2; TRBD1 agrees at 7 bases. Sequencing was done on a sample of PBMCs. The sequence was obtained from a man aged 40-49 years in good health and CMV-seropositive. The CDR3 sequence is CASSPDRDGGELFF. Written as DNA, the CDR3 is TGTGCCAGCAGTCCCGACAGGGACGGCGGGGAGCTGTTTTTT.